This entry lists 5 T cell receptor beta chains sequenced from one sample in a study of vaccination and CD4 T cells after COVID-19. Their cognate antigens are unknown. With the Oncomine TCR Beta short-read assay, DNA from cultured CD4+ T cells was sequenced. TCRdb re-called the PCR reads through MiXCR, storing one row per CDR3 protein. The sample lists 9,500 to 15,000 distinct CDR3 sequences, 75% occurring once. The treatment was: roughly ten-day PBMC culture with coronavirus spike peptide pools or control peptides (ViraFEST assay). The sample taken for sequencing was CD4+ T cells from blood, cultured in vitro. The receptors stem from a human donor who had recovered from COVID-19.

The chain recombines TRBV24-1 with TRBJ1-6, with a tentative D call TRBD1 (6 bases). Germline V gives CDR1 KGHDR, CDR2 SFDVKD. The CDR3 length is 21 residues. The V end lost 1 base, the J end lost 7 bases, and 28 bases lay between the germline ends. The DNA of the CDR3 is TGTGCCACCAGTGATTTACGGAGGCGCGGGGGGCCCGGGACTAAGAATTCACCCCTCCACTTT. Protein product: CATSDLRRRGGPGTKNSPLHF.

V usage is TRBV20-1 and J usage is TRBJ1-3; no definite D call. V lost 2 bases to trimming and J lost 3 bases, with 11 bases between them. The CDR3 loop spans 14 amino acids. Germline-derived CDR1 and CDR2 are DFQATT and SNEGSKA (reference sequence). The CDR3 DNA reads TGCAGTGCTAGAATGGGCGCCCGTGGAAACACCATATATTTT. Its protein is CSARMGARGNTIYF.

For the CDR3, the DNA is TGTGCCAGCAGCTTTGGCGACTCCGGGGCCACTGAAGCTTTCTTT. Translating gives CASSFGDSGATEAFF. The chain is built from TRBV5-6 and TRBJ1-1; weak D call: TRBD1 (5 bases). This CDR3 contains 15 residues. Per the germline V gene, CDR1 is SGHDT and CDR2 is YYEEEE. Trimming took off 2 bases at V and 4 bases at J, with 15 bases between the two ends.

The chain couples TRBV15 to TRBJ2-6; possible D gene TRBD1, 6 bases. V shed 3 bases and J shed 0 bases, with 12 bases lying between them. This CDR3 has 17 residues. In germline, CDR1 is LNHNV, CDR2 YYDKDF (reference sequence). The CDR3 loop is CATSRGATFSGANVLTF. CDR3 in DNA: TGTGCCACCAGCAGGGGGGCCACCTTCTCTGGGGCCAACGTCCTGACTTTC. Based on the CDR3 plus reference TRBV15 and TRBJ2-6, the full variable domain is DAMVIQNPRYQVTQFGKPVTLSCSQTLNHNVMYWYQQKSSQAPKLLFHYYDKDFNNEADTPDNFQSRRPNTSFCFLDIRSPGLGDTAMYLCATSRGATFSGANVLTFGAGSRLTVL.

This clonotype was found a few times. The V call is TRBV12-3 or TRBV12-4, the J call TRBJ2-3, with D tentatively TRBD2 (6 bases). V gave up 7 bases and J gave up 2 bases, with 13 bases separating them. CDR3 length: 14 amino acids. CDR3 sequence reads: CASTPRGLTDTQYF. The CDR3 DNA follows: TGTGCCAGCACCCCGCGGGGCCTCACAGATACGCAGTATTTT.